This T cell receptor (beta chain) was identified in a study of blood T cell repertoires in COVID-19. Overall study: Both acute and convalescent COVID-19 samples were obtained from the United States, Italy and Spain.

Enrollees, roughly 18 to 95 years old, lived in about two dozen US areas. Recovered participants had two consecutive negative NP/OP PCR tests, healthcare professional clearance, or symptom resolution. This CDR3 has 12 residues. Between the trimmed V and J ends, which lost 5 bases and 5 bases, there was a span of 9 bases. In germline, CDR1 is SEHNR, CDR2 FQNEAQ (reference sequence). Per the original methods: Researchers report that nucleated cell counts were estimated from reference gene primer amplification. Profiling relied on immunoSEQ multiplex PCR, and the TCRdb table lists in-frame clones only, not all of them. V, J and clone size are taken as reported in that table, and D and trimming were inferred from the DNA itself. The sample yields 250,000 to 350,000 clones, 70% to 90% seen once.

Sample: PBMCs or T cells enriched from blood (not recorded which). The rearrangement joins TRBV7-9 to TRBJ1-1; D remains unclear. The receptor was isolated from a woman aged 25 to 39 who had recovered from COVID-19. The CDR3, as DNA: TGTGCCAGCAGCCCTCTATATACTGAAGCTTTCTTT. Its protein product is CASSPLYTEAFF.